This T cell receptor (beta chain) was sequenced for a study of beta chain features in type 1 diabetes. Findings of the study overall: Shorter TCRB CDR3s, moderately but significantly so, marked every one of the four CD4+ subsets in Type 1 diabetes patients. Cells with high TCR expression could be over-represented by cDNA sequencing.

Points on this clone: Its antigen remains unidentified.

There are 11 residues in the CDR3. V lost 6 bases and J lost 5; bases outside the gene matches: 3. CDR1 is DFQATT, CDR2 SNEGSKA, per germline (reference sequence). Reverse transcribing all isolated RNA meant expressed TCRB transcripts were sequenced. There were 3.4 million or so reads on average in the naive, central memory and regulatory T cell samples. Sequencing used immunoSEQ multiplex PCR; TCRdb keeps in-frame clones, though not all of them. Of about half a million clones in the sample, about 30% were seen once. The V gene is TRBV20-1, the J gene TRBJ2-7; 8 nucleotides agree with TRBD2. The receptor was isolated from a man between 18 and 29 years old in good health. The sequenced sample consisted of naive CD4+ T cells from blood. In DNA, the CDR3 is TGCAGTGCCCAGCGGGAGAACGAGCAGTACTTC. As protein: CSAQRENEQYF.